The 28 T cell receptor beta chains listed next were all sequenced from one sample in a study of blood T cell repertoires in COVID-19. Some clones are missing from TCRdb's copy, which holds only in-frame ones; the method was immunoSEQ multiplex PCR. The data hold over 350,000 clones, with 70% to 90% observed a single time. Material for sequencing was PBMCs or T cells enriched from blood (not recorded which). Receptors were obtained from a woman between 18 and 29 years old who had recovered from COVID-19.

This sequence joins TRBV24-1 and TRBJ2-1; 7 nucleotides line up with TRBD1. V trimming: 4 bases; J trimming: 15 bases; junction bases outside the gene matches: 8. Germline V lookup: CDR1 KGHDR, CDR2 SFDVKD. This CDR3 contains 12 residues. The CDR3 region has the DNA TGTGCCACCAGTGACCCGAACAGGGGAACGTTCTTC. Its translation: CATSDPNRGTFF.

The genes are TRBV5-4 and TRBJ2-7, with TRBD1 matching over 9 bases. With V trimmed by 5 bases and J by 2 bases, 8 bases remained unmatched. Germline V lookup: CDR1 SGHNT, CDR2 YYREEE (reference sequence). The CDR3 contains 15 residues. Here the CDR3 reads CASSSPTGGPYEQYF. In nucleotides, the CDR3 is TGTGCCAGCAGTTCCCCCACAGGGGGCCCCTACGAGCAGTACTTC.

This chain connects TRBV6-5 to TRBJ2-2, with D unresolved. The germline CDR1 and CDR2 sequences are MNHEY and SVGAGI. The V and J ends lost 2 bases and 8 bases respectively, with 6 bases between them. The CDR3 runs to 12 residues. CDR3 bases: TGTGCCAGCAGTTACCGTCTAGGGGAGCTGTTTTTT. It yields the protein CASSYRLGELFF.

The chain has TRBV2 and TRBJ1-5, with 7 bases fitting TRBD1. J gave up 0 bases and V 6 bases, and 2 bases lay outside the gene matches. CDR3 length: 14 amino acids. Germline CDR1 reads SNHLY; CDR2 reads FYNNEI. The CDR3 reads CASRDRVSNQPQHF. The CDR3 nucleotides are TGTGCCAGCAGAGACAGGGTTAGCAATCAGCCCCAGCATTTT.

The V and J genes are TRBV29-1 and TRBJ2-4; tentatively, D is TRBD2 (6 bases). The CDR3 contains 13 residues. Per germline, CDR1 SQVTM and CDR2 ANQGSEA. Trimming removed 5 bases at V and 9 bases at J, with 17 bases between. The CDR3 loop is CSVSLAKPSIQYF. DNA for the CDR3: TGCAGCGTTTCCCTAGCGAAACCTAGCATTCAGTACTTC.

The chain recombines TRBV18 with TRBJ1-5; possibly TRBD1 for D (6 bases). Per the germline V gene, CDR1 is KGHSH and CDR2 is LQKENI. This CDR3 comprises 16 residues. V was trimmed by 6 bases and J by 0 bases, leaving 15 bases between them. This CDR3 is CASSSGGAYSNQPQHF. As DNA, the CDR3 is TGTGCCAGCTCTTCTGGGGGGGCGTATAGCAATCAGCCCCAGCATTTT.

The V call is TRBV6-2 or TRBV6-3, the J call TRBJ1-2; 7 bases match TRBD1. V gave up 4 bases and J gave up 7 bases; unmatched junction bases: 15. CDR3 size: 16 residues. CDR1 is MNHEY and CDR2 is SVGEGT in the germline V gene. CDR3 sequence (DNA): TGTGCCAGCAGTTCTCCCTTTTCGCACAGGGGCTCTGGCTACACCTTC. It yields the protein CASSSPFSHRGSGYTF.

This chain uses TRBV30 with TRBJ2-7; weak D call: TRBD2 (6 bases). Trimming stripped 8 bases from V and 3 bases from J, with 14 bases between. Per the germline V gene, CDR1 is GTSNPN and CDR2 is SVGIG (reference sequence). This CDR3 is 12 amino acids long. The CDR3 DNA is TGTGCCCTGTACCGGCGGGGCTACGAGCAGTACTTC. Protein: CALYRRGYEQYF. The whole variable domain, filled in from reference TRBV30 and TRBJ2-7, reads SQTIHQWPATLVQPVGSPLSLECTVEGTSNPNLYWYRQAAGRGLQLLFYSVGIGQISSEVPQNLSASRPQDRQFILSSKKLLLSDSGFYLCALYRRGYEQYFGPGTRLTVT.

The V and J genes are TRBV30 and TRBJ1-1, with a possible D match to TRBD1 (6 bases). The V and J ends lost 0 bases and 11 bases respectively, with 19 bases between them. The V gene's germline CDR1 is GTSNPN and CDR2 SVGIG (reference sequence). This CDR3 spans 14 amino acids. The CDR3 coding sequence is TGTGCCTGGAGTGTACGTACAGGGTGGGTGGAGGCTTTCTTT. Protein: CAWSVRTGWVEAFF.

For the CDR3, the DNA is TGCAGTGCTAGATGGACAGAGCGACTGTTTTTT. The encoded protein is CSARWTERLFF. V and J are TRBV20-1 and TRBJ1-4; the D gene is possibly TRBD1 (6 bases). The CDR3 is 11 amino acids. CDR1 and CDR2 (germline): DFQATT, SNEGSKA (reference sequence). V was shortened by 2 bases and J by 13 bases, with 11 bases between the two germline ends.

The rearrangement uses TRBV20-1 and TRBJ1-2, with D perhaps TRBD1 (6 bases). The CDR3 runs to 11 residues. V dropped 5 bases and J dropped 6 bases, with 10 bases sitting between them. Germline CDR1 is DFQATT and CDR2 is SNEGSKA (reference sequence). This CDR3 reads CSAPRGDGYTF. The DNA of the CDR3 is TGCAGTGCTCCCAGGGGAGATGGCTACACCTTC.

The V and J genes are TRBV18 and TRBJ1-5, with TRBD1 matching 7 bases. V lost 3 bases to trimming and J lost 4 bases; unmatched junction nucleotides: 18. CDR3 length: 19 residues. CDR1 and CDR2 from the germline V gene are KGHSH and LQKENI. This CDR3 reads CASSPNFDREEGWNQPQHF. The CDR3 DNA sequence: TGTGCCAGCTCACCTAACTTCGACAGGGAAGAAGGGTGGAATCAGCCCCAGCATTTT.

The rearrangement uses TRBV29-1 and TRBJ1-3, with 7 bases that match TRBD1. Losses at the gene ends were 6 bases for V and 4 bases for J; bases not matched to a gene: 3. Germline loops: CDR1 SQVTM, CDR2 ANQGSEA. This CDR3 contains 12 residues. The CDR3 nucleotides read TGCAGCGTGAAGGGGGCCGGAAACACCATATATTTT. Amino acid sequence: CSVKGAGNTIYF.

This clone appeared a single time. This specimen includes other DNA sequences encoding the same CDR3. The CDR3 reads CATSRDRGYNEQFF. The CDR3 bases are TGTGCCACCAGCCGGGACAGGGGATACAATGAGCAGTTCTTC. V usage is TRBV15 and J usage is TRBJ2-1, with 10 nucleotides matching TRBD1. Trimming removed 5 bases from V and 4 bases from J; junction bases left unmatched: 2. Germline CDR1 LNHNV, CDR2 YYDKDF (reference sequence). The CDR3 covers 14 residues.

The CDR3 DNA reads as TGTGCCAGCAGCTTGGGCACTTCGGGCACAGATACGCAGTATTTT. It translates to CASSLGTSGTDTQYF. The chain carries TRBV5-5 and TRBJ2-3, with D unresolved. Germline loops: CDR1 SGHKS, CDR2 YYEKEE (reference sequence). CDR3 length equals 15 residues. V was shortened by 0 bases and J by 1 base, with 9 bases between the two germline ends.

CDR3 region: CASSPSGTGNTGELFF. The CDR3 coding sequence is TGTGCCAGCAGTCCTTCCGGGACAGGAAACACCGGGGAGCTGTTTTTT. The chain uses TRBV28 and TRBJ2-2; 8 nucleotides line up with TRBD1. Germline CDR1 and CDR2: MDHEN and SYDVKM. The CDR3 covers 16 residues. V was clipped by 5 bases and J by 2 bases; unmatched bases: 7.

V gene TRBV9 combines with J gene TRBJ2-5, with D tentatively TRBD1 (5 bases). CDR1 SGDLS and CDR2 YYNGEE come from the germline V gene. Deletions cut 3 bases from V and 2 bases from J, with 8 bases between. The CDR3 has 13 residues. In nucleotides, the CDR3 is TGTGCCAGCAGCGGACAGAGTCAAGAGACCCAGTACTTC. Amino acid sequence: CASSGQSQETQYF. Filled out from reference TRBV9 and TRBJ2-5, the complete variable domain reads DSGVTQTPKHLITATGQRVTLRCSPRSGDLSVYWYQQSLDQGLQFLIQYYNGEERAKGNILERFSAQQFPDLHSELNLSSLELGDSALYFCASSGQSQETQYFGPGTRLLVL.

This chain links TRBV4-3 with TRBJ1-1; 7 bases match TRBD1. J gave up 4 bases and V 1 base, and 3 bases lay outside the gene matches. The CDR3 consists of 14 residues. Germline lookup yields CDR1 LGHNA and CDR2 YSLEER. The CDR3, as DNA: TGCGCCAGCAGCCAAGGGACAGGTCGCACTGAAGCTTTCTTT. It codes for CASSQGTGRTEAFF.

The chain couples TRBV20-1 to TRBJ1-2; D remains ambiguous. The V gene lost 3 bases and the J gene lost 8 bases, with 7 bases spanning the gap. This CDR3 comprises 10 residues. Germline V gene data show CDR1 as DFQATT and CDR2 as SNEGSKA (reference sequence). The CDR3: CSARQEGYTF. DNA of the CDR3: TGCAGTGCTAGGCAGGAAGGCTACACCTTC.

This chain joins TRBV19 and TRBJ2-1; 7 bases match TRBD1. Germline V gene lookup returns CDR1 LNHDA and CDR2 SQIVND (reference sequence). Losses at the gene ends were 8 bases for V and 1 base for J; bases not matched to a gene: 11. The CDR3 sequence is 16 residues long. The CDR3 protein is CASGLRTGGSYNEQFF. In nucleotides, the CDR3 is TGTGCCAGTGGATTACGGACAGGAGGATCCTACAATGAGCAGTTCTTC.

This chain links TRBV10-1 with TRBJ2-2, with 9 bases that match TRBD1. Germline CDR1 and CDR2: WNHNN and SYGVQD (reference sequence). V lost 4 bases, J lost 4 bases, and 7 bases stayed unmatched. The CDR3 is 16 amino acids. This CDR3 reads CASSAGAGQGTGELFF. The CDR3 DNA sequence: TGCGCCAGCAGTGCCGGCGCGGGACAGGGCACCGGGGAGCTGTTTTTT.

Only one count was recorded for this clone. Here the CDR3 reads CASRGGSNTEAFF. The CDR3, as DNA: TGCGCCAGCAGAGGAGGGTCGAACACTGAAGCTTTCTTT. The chain joins TRBV10-1 to TRBJ1-1; no clear D. CDR3 length equals 13 residues. V gave up 6 bases and J gave up 1 base, with 9 bases separating them. Germline V CDR1 and CDR2: WNHNN, SYGVQD (reference sequence).

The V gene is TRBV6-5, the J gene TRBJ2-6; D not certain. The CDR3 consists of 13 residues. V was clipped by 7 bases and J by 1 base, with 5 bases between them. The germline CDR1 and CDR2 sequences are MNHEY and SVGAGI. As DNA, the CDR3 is TGTGCCAGCACCCCGTCTGGGGCCAACGTCCTGACTTTC. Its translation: CASTPSGANVLTF.

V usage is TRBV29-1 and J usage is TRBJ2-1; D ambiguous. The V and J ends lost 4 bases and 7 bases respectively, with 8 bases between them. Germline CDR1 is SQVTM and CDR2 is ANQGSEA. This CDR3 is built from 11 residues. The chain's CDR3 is CSVVSYNEQFF. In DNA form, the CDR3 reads TGCAGCGTTGTCTCTTATAATGAGCAGTTCTTC.

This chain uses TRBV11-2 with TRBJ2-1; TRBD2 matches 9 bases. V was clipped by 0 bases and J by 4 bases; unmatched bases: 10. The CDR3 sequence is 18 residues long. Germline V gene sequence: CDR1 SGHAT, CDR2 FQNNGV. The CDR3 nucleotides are TGTGCCAGCAGCTTAGACCCCCACTCTAGCGGGATTTACAATGAGCAGTTCTTC. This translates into CASSLDPHSSGIYNEQFF.

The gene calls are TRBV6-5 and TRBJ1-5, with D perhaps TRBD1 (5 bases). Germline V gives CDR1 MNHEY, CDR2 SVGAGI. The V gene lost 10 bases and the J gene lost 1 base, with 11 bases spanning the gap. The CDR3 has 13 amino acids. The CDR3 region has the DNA TGTGCCACCGGGGGTTGGAGCAATCAGCCCCAGCATTTT. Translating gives CATGGWSNQPQHF.

The CDR3 loop reads CASSHRTGVSTEAFF. CDR3 bases: TGCGCCAGCAGCCATCGGACGGGGGTCTCCACTGAAGCTTTCTTT. The rearrangement links TRBV4-3 to TRBJ1-1, with a weak D call TRBD1 (5 bases). This CDR3 has 15 amino acids. The V end lost 3 bases, the J end lost 4 bases, and 15 bases lay between the germline ends. Germline V CDR1 and CDR2: LGHNA, YSLEER.

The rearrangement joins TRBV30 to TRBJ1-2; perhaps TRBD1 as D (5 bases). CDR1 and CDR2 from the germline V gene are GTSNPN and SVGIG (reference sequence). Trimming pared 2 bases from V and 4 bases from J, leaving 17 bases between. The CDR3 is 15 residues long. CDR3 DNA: TGTGCCTGGAGTCGTCAGGAGGGGCAGATCTATGGCTACACCTTC. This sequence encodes CAWSRQEGQIYGYTF.